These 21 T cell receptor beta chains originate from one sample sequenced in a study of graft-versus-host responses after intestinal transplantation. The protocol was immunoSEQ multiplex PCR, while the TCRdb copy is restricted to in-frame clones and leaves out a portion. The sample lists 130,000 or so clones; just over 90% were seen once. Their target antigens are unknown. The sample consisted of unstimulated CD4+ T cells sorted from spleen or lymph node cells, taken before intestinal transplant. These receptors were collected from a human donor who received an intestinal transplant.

This chain's CDR3 is CASSLEPTGTATNTIYF. The CDR3 DNA is TGTGCCAGCAGCTTAGAACCGACAGGGACCGCTACGAACACCATATATTTT. The J gene is TRBJ1-3, the V gene TRBV7-8; 7 bases agree with TRBD1. The J segment lost 7 bases and the V segment lost 1 base, leaving 13 bases of the junction unmatched. The CDR3 is 17 amino acids. CDR1 is SGHVS, CDR2 FQNEAQ, per germline.

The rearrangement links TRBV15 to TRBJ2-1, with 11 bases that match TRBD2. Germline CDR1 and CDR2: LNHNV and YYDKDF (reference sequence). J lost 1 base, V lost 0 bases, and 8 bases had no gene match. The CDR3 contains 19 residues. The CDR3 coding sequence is TGTGCCACCAGCAGAGATCAACTGGGGACTAGCGGTTCCTACAATGAGCAGTTCTTC. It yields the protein CATSRDQLGTSGSYNEQFF.

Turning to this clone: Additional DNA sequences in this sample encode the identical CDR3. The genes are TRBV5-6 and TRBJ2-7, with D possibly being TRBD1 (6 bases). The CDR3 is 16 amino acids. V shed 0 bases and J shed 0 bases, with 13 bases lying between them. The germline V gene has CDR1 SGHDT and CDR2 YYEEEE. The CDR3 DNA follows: TGTGCCAGCAGCTTGGGGGGGCCCCCCAACTCCTACGAGCAGTACTTC. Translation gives CASSLGGPPNSYEQYF.

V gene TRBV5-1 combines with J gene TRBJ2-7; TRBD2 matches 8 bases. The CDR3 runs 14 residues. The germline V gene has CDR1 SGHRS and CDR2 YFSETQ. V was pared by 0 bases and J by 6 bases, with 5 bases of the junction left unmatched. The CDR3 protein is CASSLEGLVGEQYF. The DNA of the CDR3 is TGCGCCAGCAGCTTGGAGGGACTAGTAGGCGAGCAGTACTTC. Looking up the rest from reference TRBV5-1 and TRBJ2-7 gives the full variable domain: KAGVTQTPRYLIKTRGQQVTLSCSPISGHRSVSWYQQTPGQGLQFLFEYFSETQRNKGNFPGRFSGRQFSNSRSEMNVSTLELGDSALYLCASSLEGLVGEQYFGPGTRLTVT.

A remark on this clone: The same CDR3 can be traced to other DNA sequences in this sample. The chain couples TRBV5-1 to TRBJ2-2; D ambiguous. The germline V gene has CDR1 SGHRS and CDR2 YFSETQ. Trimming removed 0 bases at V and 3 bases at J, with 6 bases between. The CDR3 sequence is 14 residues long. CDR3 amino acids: CASSLEGYTGELFF. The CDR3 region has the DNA TGCGCCAGCAGCTTGGAAGGTTACACCGGGGAGCTGTTTTTT.

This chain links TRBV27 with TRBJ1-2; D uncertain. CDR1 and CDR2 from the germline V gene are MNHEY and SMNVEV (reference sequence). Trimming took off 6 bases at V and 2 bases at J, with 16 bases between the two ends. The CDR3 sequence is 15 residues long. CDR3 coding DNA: TGTGCCAGCAGCCCCGTCTTGACCGCGAACTATGGCTACACCTTC. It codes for CASSPVLTANYGYTF.

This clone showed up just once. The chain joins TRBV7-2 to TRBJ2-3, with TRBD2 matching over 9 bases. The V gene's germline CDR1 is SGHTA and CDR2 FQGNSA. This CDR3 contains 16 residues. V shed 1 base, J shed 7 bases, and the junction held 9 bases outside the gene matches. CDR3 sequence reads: CASSLGLAGYSNTQYF. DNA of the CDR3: TGTGCCAGCAGCTTAGGGCTAGCGGGGTATTCAAATACGCAGTATTTT.

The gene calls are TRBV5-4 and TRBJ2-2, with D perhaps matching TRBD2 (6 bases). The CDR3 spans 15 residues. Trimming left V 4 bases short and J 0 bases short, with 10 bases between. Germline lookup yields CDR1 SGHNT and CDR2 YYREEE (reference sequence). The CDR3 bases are TGTGCCAGCAGCGCGGGACCCGCGAACACCGGGGAGCTGTTTTTT. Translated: CASSAGPANTGELFF. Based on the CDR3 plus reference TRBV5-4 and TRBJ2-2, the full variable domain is ETGVTQSPTHLIKTRGQQVTLRCSSQSGHNTVSWYQQALGQGPQFIFQYYREEENGRGNFPPRFSGLQFPNYSSELNVNALELDDSALYLCASSAGPANTGELFFGEGSRLTVL.

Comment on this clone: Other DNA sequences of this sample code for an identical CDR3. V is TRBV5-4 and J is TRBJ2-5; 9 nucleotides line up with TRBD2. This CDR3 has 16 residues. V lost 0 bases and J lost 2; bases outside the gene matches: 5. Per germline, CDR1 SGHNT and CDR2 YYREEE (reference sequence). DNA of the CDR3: TGTGCCAGCAGCTTGGGGGTAGCGGGAGCTCAAGAGACCCAGTACTTC. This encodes CASSLGVAGAQETQYF.

The CDR3 nucleotides read TGTGCCAGCAGCCAAGGCAGTGCGGAGACCCAGTACTTC. As protein: CASSQGSAETQYF. The J gene is TRBJ2-5, the V gene TRBV4-2, with no clear D. Trimming took off 1 base at V and 5 bases at J, with 8 bases between the two ends. Germline V CDR1 and CDR2: LGHNA, YNFKEQ. CDR3 length: 13 amino acids.

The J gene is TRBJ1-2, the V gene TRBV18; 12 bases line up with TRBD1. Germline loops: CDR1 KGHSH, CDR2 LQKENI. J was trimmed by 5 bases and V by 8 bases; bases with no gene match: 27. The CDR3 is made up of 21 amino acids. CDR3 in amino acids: CASHPPLNSRDRGRIGYGYTF. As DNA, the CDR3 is TGTGCCAGCCATCCTCCCCTCAATTCCCGGGACAGGGGGCGAATAGGGTATGGCTACACCTTC. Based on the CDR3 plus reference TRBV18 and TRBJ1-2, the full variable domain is NAGVMQNPRHLVRRRGQEARLRCSPMKGHSHVYWYRQLPEEGLKFMVYLQKENIIDESGMPKERFSAEFPKEGPSILRIQQVVRGDSAAYFCASHPPLNSRDRGRIGYGYTFGSGTRLTVV.

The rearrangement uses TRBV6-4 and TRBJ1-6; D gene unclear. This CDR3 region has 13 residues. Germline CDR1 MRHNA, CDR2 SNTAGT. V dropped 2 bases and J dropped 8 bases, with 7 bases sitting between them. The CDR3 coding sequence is TGTGCCAGCAGTGACAGGGAGGATTCACCCCTCCACTTT. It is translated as CASSDREDSPLHF.

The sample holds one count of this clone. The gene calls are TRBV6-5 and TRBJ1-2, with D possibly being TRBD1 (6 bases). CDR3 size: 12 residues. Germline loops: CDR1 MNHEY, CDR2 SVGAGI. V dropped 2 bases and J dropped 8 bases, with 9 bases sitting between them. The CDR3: CASSYKGVGYTF. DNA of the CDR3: TGTGCCAGCAGTTACAAGGGGGTCGGCTACACCTTC.

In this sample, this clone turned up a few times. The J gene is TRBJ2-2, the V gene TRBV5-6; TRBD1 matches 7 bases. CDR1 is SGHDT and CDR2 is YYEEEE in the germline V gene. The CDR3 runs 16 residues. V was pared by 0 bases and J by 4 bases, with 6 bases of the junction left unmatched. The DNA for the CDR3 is TGTGCCAGCAGCTTGGGGTCACAGGGGACCACCGGGGAGCTGTTTTTT. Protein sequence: CASSLGSQGTTGELFF. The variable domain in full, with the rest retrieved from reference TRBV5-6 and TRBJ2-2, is DAGVTQSPTHLIKTRGQQVTLRCSPKSGHDTVSWYQQALGQGPQFIFQYYEEEERQRGNFPDRFSGHQFPNYSSELNVNALLLGDSALYLCASSLGSQGTTGELFFGEGSRLTVL.

In nucleotides, the CDR3 is TGTGCCAGCAGTGAGGTTGGAGAGACCCAGTACTTC. Its translation: CASSEVGETQYF. This rearrangement joins TRBV6-6 to TRBJ2-5, with D uncertain. CDR3 length: 12 amino acids. Per the germline V gene, CDR1 is MNHNY and CDR2 is SVGAGI (reference sequence). The germline V and J ends were trimmed by 5 bases and 4 bases, with 8 bases remaining between them.

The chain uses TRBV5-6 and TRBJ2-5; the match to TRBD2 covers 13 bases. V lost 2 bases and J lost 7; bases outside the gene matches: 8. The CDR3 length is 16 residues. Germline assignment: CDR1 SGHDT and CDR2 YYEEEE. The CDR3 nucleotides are TGTGCCAGCAGCTTACTAGCGGGGGGGCCGGTTGGGACCCAGTACTTC. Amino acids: CASSLLAGGPVGTQYF.

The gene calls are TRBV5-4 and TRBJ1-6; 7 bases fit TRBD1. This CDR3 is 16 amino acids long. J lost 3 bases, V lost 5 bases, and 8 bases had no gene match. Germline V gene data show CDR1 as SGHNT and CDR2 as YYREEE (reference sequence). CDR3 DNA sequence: TGTGCCAGCAGTATACGGACAGGAAACTATAATTCACCCCTCCACTTT. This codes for CASSIRTGNYNSPLHF. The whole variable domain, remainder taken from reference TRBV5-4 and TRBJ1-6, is ETGVTQSPTHLIKTRGQQVTLRCSSQSGHNTVSWYQQALGQGPQFIFQYYREEENGRGNFPPRFSGLQFPNYSSELNVNALELDDSALYLCASSIRTGNYNSPLHFGNGTRLTVT.

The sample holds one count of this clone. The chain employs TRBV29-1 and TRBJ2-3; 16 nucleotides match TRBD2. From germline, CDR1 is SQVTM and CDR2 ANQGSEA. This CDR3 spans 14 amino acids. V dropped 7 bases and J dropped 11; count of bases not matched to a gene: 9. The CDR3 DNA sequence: TGCAGCGGGAAAACGGGACTAGCGGGGGGGCAGCAGTATTTT. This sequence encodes CSGKTGLAGGQQYF.

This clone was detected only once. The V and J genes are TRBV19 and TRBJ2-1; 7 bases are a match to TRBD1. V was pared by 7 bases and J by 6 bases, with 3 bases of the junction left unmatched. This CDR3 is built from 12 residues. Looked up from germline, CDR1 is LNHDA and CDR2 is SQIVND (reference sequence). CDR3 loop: CASTYRGNEQFF. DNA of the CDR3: TGTGCCAGTACATACAGGGGCAATGAGCAGTTCTTC.

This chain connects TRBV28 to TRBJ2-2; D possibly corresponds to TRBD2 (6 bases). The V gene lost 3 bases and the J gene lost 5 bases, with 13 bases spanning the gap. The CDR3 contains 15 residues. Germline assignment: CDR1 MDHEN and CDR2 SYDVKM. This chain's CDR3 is CASSLVGGWTGELFF. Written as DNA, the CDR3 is TGTGCCAGCAGTTTGGTGGGGGGATGGACCGGGGAGCTGTTTTTT.

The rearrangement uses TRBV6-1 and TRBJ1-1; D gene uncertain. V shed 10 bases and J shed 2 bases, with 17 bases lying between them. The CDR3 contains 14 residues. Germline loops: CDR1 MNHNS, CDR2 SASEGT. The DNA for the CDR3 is TGTGCCACCCCACGACCGACGGGAAACACTGAAGCTTTCTTT. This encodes CATPRPTGNTEAFF.